The entry that follows covers one T cell receptor beta chain sequence. The CDR3 length is 15 residues. Germline V lookup: CDR1 MNHEY, CDR2 SVGEGT. V was cut by 5 bases and J by 3 bases, with 16 bases left in between. This record belongs to a study of T cells after yellow fever vaccination. TCRdb processed the 5' RACE reads anew with MiXCR; each CDR3 protein has one entry. The table has 400,000 or so distinct CDR3 sequences, 9.5% to 13% seen once; the top ten hold around 18%. The sequence derives from a man younger than 35 who received the YFV17D yellow fever vaccine. The V call is TRBV6-2 or TRBV6-3, the J call TRBJ1-2; D unresolved. Sequenced here: PBMCs, sampled on the day of the first yellow fever vaccination. The DNA for the CDR3 is TGTGCCAGCAGTCACCCCCGGGGTGAATACTATGGCTACACCTTC. Amino acids: CASSHPRGEYYGYTF.